This record covers a single T cell receptor beta chain. This clonotype was detected ten times or more. Its antigen is not yet known. No base qualities exist here, and no much larger clone lies one base off it. The CDR3 has 17 amino acids, counting the end cysteine and phenylalanine. The only DNA kept is the CDR3, 51 bases in frame from the first base. From a lookup of the germline V gene, CDR1 and CDR2 are KGHDR and SFDVKD. The junction carries 17 bases between V and J, which are trimmed by 4 bases and 2 bases respectively. The sample is drawn from a study of T cells in Graves' hyperthyroidism and ophthalmopathy (dated by TCRdb to between 2018 and 2021). At the level of the whole study: A discovery cohort of about a hundred patients, about 44 with Graves' ophthalmopathy and approximately 57 with stable Graves' hyperthyroidism, was used to find distinguishing TCR V-J signatures. An independent validation cohort of under 20 hyperthyroidism patients and about 15 patients who later progressed to ophthalmopathy tested prospective prediction of ophthalmopathy. The roughly 100 discovery patients were divided at random into training and test sets in a 7:3 ratio. In more than 5 Graves' hyperthyroidism patients, the study also compared T-cell repertoires from thyroid tissue with T-cell repertoires from blood. After blood sampling, hyperthyroidism patients were treated with methimazole at a starting dose of 30 mg daily, and ophthalmopathy patients were treated with high-dose intravenous methylprednisolone. TCR Vbeta CDR3 sequencing of 130 to 150 peripheral blood samples (more than 40 ophthalmopathy, 75 to 80 hyperthyroidism and roughly 17 progressor patients) is reported in the paper. Paper-wide results and their limitations: Sample size was not statistically predetermined, and blinding of investigators to group allocation was not performed. Most expanded thyroid clonotypes (frequency above 0.001) were also detected in blood, suggesting blood repertoires may reflect thyroid immune responses. In validation, the model predicted progression to ophthalmopathy a median of around 6.5 months before onset, with over 60% sensitivity and roughly 79% specificity. Ophthalmopathy was separated from stable hyperthyroidism by a 13 V-J signature model, with 85% to 90% sensitivity and roughly 81% specificity obtained in cross-validation and 80%/75% obtained in testing.

The TCR beta CDR3 regions were amplified from RNA transcripts. The first round of RT-PCR for the TCR CDR3 was performed with the HTBI primer set and the Qiagen OneStep RT-PCR kit. Libraries were constructed in a second round of multiplex PCR, after which size selection and purification were carried out. Paired-end sequencing of the libraries was performed with 100 bp reads on an Illumina HiSeq2000. The paper's processing steps were these. SOAPnuke was used to process the raw data, removing reads that contained adapters or uncalled bases, had a mean Phred below 15, or lacked an exact match to the constant primer or identifier. High-quality paired reads were merged using COPE v1.2.5, and each unique nucleotide sequence was defined as a clonotype. MiTCR v1.1 was used to align clonotypes to the IMGT TRBV, TRBD and TRBJ reference segments. The analysis was restricted to V-J combinations with a frequency above 0.0001, which together covered 99.2% of the repertoires. The TCS score was defined as the ratio of F50 (clonal expansion) to E x V (chaos), calculated using BLOSUM62-based TCRdist between CDR3 peptides within each V-J. Welch's t-statistics and random forest reduced just over 500 V-J features to some 14, which were used in a naive Bayes classifier (R e1071). Using fastp trimming at Q25 and MiXCR clonotype assembly, TCRdb reanalyzed the public sequencing data and kept in-frame beta chains. Entries are consolidated by CDR3 protein sequence, retaining the most common genes and DNA. The authors' filters were not applied to this entry. Counted in this sample were a few hundred thousand distinct CDR3 sequences; around 42% of them appeared once. Of the sample, 8.2% is held by the ten largest clones.

Stable Graves' hyperthyroidism was defined as no progression to ophthalmopathy during 18 months of follow-up. Hyperthyroidism patients were aged 18 to 65 years and newly diagnosed, with disease duration of less than 2 months. The study excluded patients with uncontrolled infections, other autoimmune diseases, pregnancy or lactation. Diagnoses relied on clinical symptoms, serum thyroxine and TRAb, thyroid ultrasound and orbital computed tomography. Total RNA was extracted using Trizol reagent, and RNA quality was assessed on an Agilent 2100 Bioanalyzer. The receptor was isolated from a woman aged 18-35 years with Graves' hyperthyroidism. Donor details come from another sample of the same person, matched by shared clones. What was sequenced was peripheral blood or thyroid tissue (not recorded which). The chain was built from TRBV24-1 and TRBJ1-5, with the D gene not clear enough to name. The nucleotide sequence is TGTGCCACCAGTGACGGAAGACCCTATCATCGCAATCAGCCCCAGCATTTT. Translated, it reads CATSDGRPYHRNQPQHF.